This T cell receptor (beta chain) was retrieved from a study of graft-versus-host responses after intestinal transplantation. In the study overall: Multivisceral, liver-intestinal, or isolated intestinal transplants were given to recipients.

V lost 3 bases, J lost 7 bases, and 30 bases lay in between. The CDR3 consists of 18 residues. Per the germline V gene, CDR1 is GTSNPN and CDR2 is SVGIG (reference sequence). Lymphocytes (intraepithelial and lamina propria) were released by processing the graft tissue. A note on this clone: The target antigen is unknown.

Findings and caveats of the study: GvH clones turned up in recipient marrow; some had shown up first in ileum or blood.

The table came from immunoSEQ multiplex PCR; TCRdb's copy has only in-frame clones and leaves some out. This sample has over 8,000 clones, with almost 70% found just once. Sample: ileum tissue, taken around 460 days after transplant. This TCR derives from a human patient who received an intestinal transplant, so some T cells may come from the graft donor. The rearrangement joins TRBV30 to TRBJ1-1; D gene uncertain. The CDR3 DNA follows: TGTGCCTGGAGCTTGGTACGGAGCGCCGGCCGAGGCCCGGGTGAAGCTTTCTTT. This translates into CAWSLVRSAGRGPGEAFF.